Reported below is one T cell receptor beta chain. This entry is derived from a study of blood T cell repertoires in COVID-19. About the study: The cDNA or gDNA used as material had been derived from T cells, B-cell-depleted T cells, or PBMCs.

Original processing notes: For nucleated cells, counts were estimated from reference gene primer amplification. Sequencing used immunoSEQ multiplex PCR; TCRdb keeps in-frame clones, though not all of them. V and J calls and clone size are given by that table; D and trimming were obtained from the DNA. The sample lists a few hundred thousand clones; around 91% were seen once. Assignments of participants to cohorts depended upon their own reported clinical history. The sequenced sample consisted of PBMCs or T cells enriched from blood (not recorded which). This receptor was identified in a man between 18 and 35 years old who had recovered from COVID-19.

The CDR3 loop reads CASSPSGYTEAFF. The CDR3 DNA reads TGTGCCAGCTCACCCTCGGGATATACTGAAGCTTTCTTT. The chain recombines TRBV18 with TRBJ1-1; D remains unclear. V shed 3 bases and J shed 5 bases, with 10 bases lying between them. Germline V lookup: CDR1 KGHSH, CDR2 LQKENI. The CDR3 extends over 13 amino acids.